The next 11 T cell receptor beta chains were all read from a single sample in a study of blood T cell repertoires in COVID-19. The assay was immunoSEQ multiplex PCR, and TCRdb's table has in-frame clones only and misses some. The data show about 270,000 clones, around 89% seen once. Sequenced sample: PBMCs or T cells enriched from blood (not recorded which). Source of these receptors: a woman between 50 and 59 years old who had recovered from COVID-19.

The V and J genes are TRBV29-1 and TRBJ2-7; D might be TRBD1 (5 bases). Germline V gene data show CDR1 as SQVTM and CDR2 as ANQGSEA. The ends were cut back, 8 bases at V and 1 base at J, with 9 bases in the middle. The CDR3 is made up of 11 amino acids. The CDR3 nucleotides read TGCAGCATGACAGATTCCTACGAGCAGTACTTC. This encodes CSMTDSYEQYF.

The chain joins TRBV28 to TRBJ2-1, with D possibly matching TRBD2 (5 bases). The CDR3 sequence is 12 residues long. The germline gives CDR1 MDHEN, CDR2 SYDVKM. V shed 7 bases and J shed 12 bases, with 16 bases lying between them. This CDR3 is CASNEGGSGQFF. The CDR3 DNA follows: TGTGCCAGCAATGAGGGTGGCTCGGGGCAGTTCTTC.

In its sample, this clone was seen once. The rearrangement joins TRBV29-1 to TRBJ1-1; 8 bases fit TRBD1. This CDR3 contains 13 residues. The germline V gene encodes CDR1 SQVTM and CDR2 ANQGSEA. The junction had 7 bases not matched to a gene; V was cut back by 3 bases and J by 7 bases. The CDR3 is CSVDAQGAREAFF. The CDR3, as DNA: TGCAGCGTTGACGCCCAGGGGGCGCGTGAAGCTTTCTTT.

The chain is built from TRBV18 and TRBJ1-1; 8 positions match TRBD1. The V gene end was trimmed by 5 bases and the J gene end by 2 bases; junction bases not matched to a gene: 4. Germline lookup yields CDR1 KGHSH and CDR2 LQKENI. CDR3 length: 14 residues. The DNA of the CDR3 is TGTGCCAGCTCAAAGACAGGGGCCAACACTGAAGCTTTCTTT. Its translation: CASSKTGANTEAFF.

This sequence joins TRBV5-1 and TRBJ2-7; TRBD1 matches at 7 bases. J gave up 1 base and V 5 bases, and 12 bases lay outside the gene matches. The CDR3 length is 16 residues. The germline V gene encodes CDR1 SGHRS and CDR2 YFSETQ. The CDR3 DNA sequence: TGCGCCAGCAGATCTAGGACAGGCAACCCGTCCTACGAGCAGTACTTC. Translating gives CASRSRTGNPSYEQYF.

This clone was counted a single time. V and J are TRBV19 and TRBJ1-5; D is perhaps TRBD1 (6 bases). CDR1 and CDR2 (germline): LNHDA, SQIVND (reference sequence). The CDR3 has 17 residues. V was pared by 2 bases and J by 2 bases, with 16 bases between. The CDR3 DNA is TGTGCCAGTAGTATATGGGATGCAGGGGATGGCAATCAGCCCCAGCATTTT. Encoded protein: CASSIWDAGDGNQPQHF.

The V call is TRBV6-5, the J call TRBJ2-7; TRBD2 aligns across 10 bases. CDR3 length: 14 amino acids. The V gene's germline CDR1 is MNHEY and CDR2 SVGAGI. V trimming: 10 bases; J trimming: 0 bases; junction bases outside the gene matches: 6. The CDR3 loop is CATAASGSSYEQYF. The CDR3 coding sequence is TGTGCCACCGCGGCTAGCGGGAGCTCCTACGAGCAGTACTTC.

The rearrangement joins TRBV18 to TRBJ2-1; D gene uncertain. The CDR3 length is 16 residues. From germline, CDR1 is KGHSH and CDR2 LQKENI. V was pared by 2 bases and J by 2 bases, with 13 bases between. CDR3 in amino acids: CASSPNSSPTYNEQFF. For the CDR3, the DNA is TGTGCCAGCTCACCAAATAGTAGCCCTACCTACAATGAGCAGTTCTTC. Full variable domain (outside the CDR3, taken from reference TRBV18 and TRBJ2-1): NAGVMQNPRHLVRRRGQEARLRCSPMKGHSHVYWYRQLPEEGLKFMVYLQKENIIDESGMPKERFSAEFPKEGPSILRIQQVVRGDSAAYFCASSPNSSPTYNEQFFGPGTRLTVL.

The DNA of the CDR3 is TGTGCCAGTACCCCCTATAGCGGGAGGGCCACAGATACGCAGTATTTT. Protein: CASTPYSGRATDTQYF. This sequence joins TRBV19 and TRBJ2-3; TRBD2 matches at 11 bases. V was pared by 7 bases and J by 2 bases, with 8 bases of the junction left unmatched. Germline V lookup: CDR1 LNHDA, CDR2 SQIVND (reference sequence). This CDR3 spans 16 amino acids.

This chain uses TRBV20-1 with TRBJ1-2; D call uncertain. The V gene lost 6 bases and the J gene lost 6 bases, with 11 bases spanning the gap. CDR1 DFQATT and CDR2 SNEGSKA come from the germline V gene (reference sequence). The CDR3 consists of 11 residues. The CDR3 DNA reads TGCAGTGCCCTTAGAGGGAATGGCTACACCTTC. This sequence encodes CSALRGNGYTF.

Here the CDR3 reads CASSYSRGGIQYF. CDR3 DNA sequence: TGTGCCAGCAGTTACTCCAGAGGCGGCATTCAGTACTTC. The rearrangement joins TRBV6-5 to TRBJ2-4; no definite D call. With 0 bases removed from V and 9 bases from J, the gap between germline ends came to 9 bases. Germline V gene data show CDR1 as MNHEY and CDR2 as SVGAGI. CDR3 length: 13 amino acids.